Listed below are T cell receptor beta chains from one sample, sequenced in a study of EBV T-cell therapy then PD-1 blockade in nasopharyngeal carcinoma. This table comes from immunoSEQ multiplex PCR, and its TCRdb copy is limited to in-frame clones, with some not included. The top ten clones hold roughly 29% of a sample with about 24,000 clones, over 75% of them seen once. For these receptors, no antigen is known. Specimen: CD8+ T cells from blood, collected at roughly day 67 from a patient whose treatment included autologous EBV-specific T cells and nivolumab. The receptor set was obtained from a man in his forties or fifties with nasopharyngeal carcinoma. CDR3s include the opening cysteine and the closing phenylalanine or tryptophan. D genes are given only for firm matches. Part of the rows lack a size; the others show once, few, many or a class for expanded clones.

V	J	D	size	DNA	CDR3
TRBV3-1/TRBV3-2	TRBJ2-3	NA	NA	TGTGCCAGCAGCCAAGAGGATACGCAGTATTTT	CASSQEDTQYF
TRBV4-1	TRBJ2-7	NA	NA	TGCGCCAGCAGCCCAAGAGATACAGCTACCTACGAGCAGTACTTC	CASSPRDTATYEQYF
TRBV27	TRBJ1-6	TRBD1	NA	TGTGCCAGCAGTTTCGGGACAGGGTATTCACCCCTCCACTTT	CASSFGTGYSPLHF
TRBV2	TRBJ1-1	TRBD1	NA	TGTGCCAGCGAGCCCGGACAGGGAAACACTGAAGCTTTCTTT	CASEPGQGNTEAFF
TRBV3-1/TRBV3-2	TRBJ2-2	NA	NA	TGTGCCAGCAGTCGACGGAACACCGGGGAGCTGTTTTTT	CASSRRNTGELFF
TRBV7-9	TRBJ2-1	NA	NA	TGTGCCAGGTGGGAGGATATAATCAATGAGCAGTTCTTC	CARWEDIINEQFF
TRBV13	TRBJ1-1	NA	once	TGTGCCAGCAGCTACACGAACACTGAAGCTTTCTTT	CASSYTNTEAFF
TRBV2	TRBJ1-6	NA	NA	TGTGCCAGCAAGGTGCGGTCCTATAATTCACCCCTCCACTTT	CASKVRSYNSPLHF
TRBV3-1/TRBV3-2	TRBJ1-6	NA	few	TGTGCCAGCAGCCAAGAGGCAGGGTTACATTCACCCCTCCACTTT	CASSQEAGLHSPLHF
TRBV27	TRBJ1-5	NA	NA	TGTGCCAGCAGTTTATCAGCGGGAAGCCTGGGCCAGCCCCAGCATTTT	CASSLSAGSLGQPQHF
TRBV24-1	TRBJ2-1	TRBD1	NA	TGTGCCACCAGTGACTTACAGGGGACTGAGCAGTTCTTC	CATSDLQGTEQFF
TRBV2	TRBJ1-1	NA	NA	TGTGCCAGCAGTGAGTTTGTCGAAGCTTTCTTT	CASSEFVEAFF
TRBV24-1	TRBJ2-2	TRBD1	NA	TGTGCCACCATCTTGGACAGGAGTAGGATCACCGGGGAGCTGTTTTTT	CATILDRSRITGELFF
TRBV2	TRBJ2-5	NA	NA	TGTGCCAGCAGTGTTCTATGGACGGCGCGAGAGACCCAGTACTTC	CASSVLWTARETQYF
TRBV25-1	TRBJ2-7	TRBD1	NA	TGTGCCAGCAGTGATGGGACAGGGGACTACGAGCAGTACTTC	CASSDGTGDYEQYF
TRBV4-1	TRBJ2-3	NA	NA	TGCGCCAGCAGCCAAGATGAACAGGGGGAGGGAGATACGCAGTATTTT	CASSQDEQGEGDTQYF
TRBV24-1	TRBJ1-2	TRBD1	NA	TGTGCCACCAAACGACAGGGACTATATGGCTACACCTTC	CATKRQGLYGYTF
TRBV6-2/TRBV6-3	TRBJ2-7	NA	NA	TGTGCCAGCAGTTACGCAGGGCTCTCCTACGAGCAGTACTTC	CASSYAGLSYEQYF
TRBV6-4	TRBJ2-1	NA	NA	TGTGCCAGCAGTATGGGCCCAGAGGCGGGGAATGAGCAGTTCTTC	CASSMGPEAGNEQFF
TRBV23-1	TRBJ2-2	NA	NA	TGCGCCAGCAGTGTGGGCAGGGGGGAGCTGTTTTTT	CASSVGRGELFF